The next 21 T cell receptor beta chains were all read from a single sample in a study of PD-L1 blockade in urothelial cancer. This table comes from immunoSEQ multiplex PCR, and its TCRdb copy is limited to in-frame clones, with some not included. The table includes roughly 100,000 clones, about 85% detected once. This specimen consisted of PBMCs, obtained around atezolizumab (anti-PD-L1) treatment. The receptors were gathered from a man in his forties or fifties with urothelial cancer.

This rearrangement joins TRBV2 to TRBJ2-1; possibly TRBD2 for D (5 bases). Germline loops: CDR1 SNHLY, CDR2 FYNNEI. V lost 10 bases and J lost 3, with 7 bases in between. The CDR3 extends over 11 amino acids. CDR3 sequence: CATRDYNEQFF. CDR3 DNA sequence: TGTGCCACCCGGGACTACAATGAGCAGTTCTTC.

This chain connects TRBV28 to TRBJ2-2; D uncertain. The germline V gene encodes CDR1 MDHEN and CDR2 SYDVKM. Trimming removed 6 bases from V and 5 bases from J, with 10 bases in between. The CDR3 sequence is 13 residues long. CDR3 amino acids: CASRRQTTGELFF. For the CDR3, the DNA is TGTGCCAGCAGGAGACAAACTACCGGGGAGCTGTTTTTT.

This sequence joins TRBV5-8 and TRBJ1-5; D not certain. The ends were cut back, 0 bases at V and 0 bases at J, with 22 bases in the middle. The CDR3 is made up of 20 amino acids. CDR1 is SGHTS, CDR2 YDEGEE, per germline. CDR3 residues: CASSLEAGSGAYSSNQPQHF. The DNA for the CDR3 is TGTGCCAGCAGCTTGGAGGCGGGCAGTGGAGCATATAGTAGCAATCAGCCCCAGCATTTT.

The rearrangement joins TRBV19 to TRBJ1-1, with 8 positions matching TRBD1. The CDR3 is made up of 14 amino acids. V was pared by 7 bases and J by 2 bases, with 6 bases of the junction left unmatched. The V gene's germline CDR1 is LNHDA and CDR2 SQIVND (reference sequence). This chain's CDR3 is CASIGTGRNTEAFF. CDR3 sequence (DNA): TGTGCCAGTATAGGGACAGGACGAAACACTGAAGCTTTCTTT.

A remark on this clone: One junction end does not reproduce the germline sequence, and a read error may be involved. The rearrangement links TRBV19 to TRBJ1-6; TRBD1 matches at 8 bases. CDR3 length: 15 amino acids. Germline V lookup: CDR1 LNHDA, CDR2 SQIVND (reference sequence). The CDR3 sequence: CASRRTGGFNSPPHF. In DNA, the CDR3 is TGTGCCAGTAGACGAACAGGGGGTTTTAATTCACCCCCCCACTTT.

The gene calls are TRBV25-1 and TRBJ2-7, with TRBD1 matching 10 bases. The CDR3 loop spans 14 amino acids. J gave up 4 bases and V 2 bases, and 2 bases lay outside the gene matches. Germline CDR1 MGHDK, CDR2 SYGVNS. The CDR3 DNA follows: TGTGCCAGCAGTGAAGGGACAGGGGTTTACGAGCAGTACTTC. This gives the protein CASSEGTGVYEQYF.

J is TRBJ2-4 and V is TRBV18; 12 bases are shared with TRBD1. V shed 6 bases, J shed 2 bases, and the junction held 2 bases outside the gene matches. The CDR3 is made up of 15 amino acids. Germline-derived CDR1 and CDR2 are KGHSH and LQKENI. CDR3 DNA: TGTGCCAGCTCGGGACAGGGGGCTACCAAAAACATTCAGTACTTC. Protein: CASSGQGATKNIQYF.

The J gene is TRBJ2-7, the V gene TRBV29-1, with 10 bases that match TRBD2. The V segment lost 3 bases and the J segment 3 bases; nucleotides outside the gene matches: 2. There are 13 residues in the CDR3. CDR1 and CDR2 from the germline V gene are SQVTM and ANQGSEA. The CDR3 DNA is TGCAGCGTTGAGACTAGCGGGTACTACGAGCAGTACTTC. Protein sequence: CSVETSGYYEQYF.

V gene TRBV18 combines with J gene TRBJ2-3; TRBD1 matches 9 bases. Germline CDR1 and CDR2: KGHSH and LQKENI. The length of the CDR3 is 15 residues. With V trimmed by 6 bases and J by 3 bases, 7 bases remained unmatched. This CDR3 is CASSPSGTGTDTQYF. CDR3 nucleotide sequence: TGTGCCAGCTCGCCCTCGGGGACAGGGACAGATACGCAGTATTTT.

The rearrangement joins TRBV30 to TRBJ2-3; 11 nucleotides align to TRBD2. The V segment lost 2 bases and the J segment 2 bases; nucleotides outside the gene matches: 6. The length of the CDR3 is 16 residues. Germline V gene sequence: CDR1 GTSNPN, CDR2 SVGIG (reference sequence). The CDR3 nucleotides read TGTGCCTGGAGTTCCAGGACTAGCGGGTACACAGATACGCAGTATTTT. This gives the protein CAWSSRTSGYTDTQYF. Full variable domain (remainder filled in from reference TRBV30 and TRBJ2-3): SQTIHQWPATLVQPVGSPLSLECTVEGTSNPNLYWYRQAAGRGLQLLFYSVGIGQISSEVPQNLSASRPQDRQFILSSKKLLLSDSGFYLCAWSSRTSGYTDTQYFGPGTRLTVL.

This clone was seen just once. The chain carries TRBV28 and TRBJ2-5; 10 nucleotides align to TRBD2. The germline gives CDR1 MDHEN, CDR2 SYDVKM. The CDR3 length is 14 residues. V gave up 6 bases and J gave up 6 bases; unmatched junction bases: 7. CDR3 residues: CASSPSGSVKTQYF. The CDR3 DNA sequence: TGTGCCAGCAGCCCTAGCGGGAGTGTAAAGACCCAGTACTTC.

J is TRBJ2-1 and V is TRBV30; a possible D gene is TRBD2 (5 bases). Per the germline V gene, CDR1 is GTSNPN and CDR2 is SVGIG (reference sequence). The CDR3 consists of 12 residues. Deletions cut 0 bases from V and 10 bases from J, with 10 bases between. DNA of the CDR3: TGTGCCTGGAGTGTACGGGGATGGGAGCAGTTCTTC. Its translation: CAWSVRGWEQFF. Full variable domain (rest looked up from reference TRBV30 and TRBJ2-1): SQTIHQWPATLVQPVGSPLSLECTVEGTSNPNLYWYRQAAGRGLQLLFYSVGIGQISSEVPQNLSASRPQDRQFILSSKKLLLSDSGFYLCAWSVRGWEQFFGPGTRLTVL.

The DNA for the CDR3 is TGTGCCTGGAGTGTAACGAGGACTAGCGGTCCGAGCTCCTACAATGAGCAGTTCTTC. Translated: CAWSVTRTSGPSSYNEQFF. The V call is TRBV30, the J call TRBJ2-1; 10 positions match TRBD2. The CDR3 extends over 19 amino acids. Germline V lookup: CDR1 GTSNPN, CDR2 SVGIG (reference sequence). Trimming took 0 bases from V and 0 from J; bases not matched to a gene: 11.

The sample holds a few counts of this clone. CDR3 residues: CASSLGSGGTVSYEQYF. As DNA, the CDR3 is TGTGCCAGCAGCTTAGGGTCTGGAGGGACCGTGTCCTACGAGCAGTACTTC. The rearrangement joins TRBV11-2 to TRBJ2-7; TRBD2 might be the D (6 bases). CDR3 length: 17 residues. Trimming took 1 base from V and 1 from J, leaving 17 bases between them. Germline values: CDR1 SGHAT, CDR2 FQNNGV.

CDR3: CASSRDYDAKNIQYF. CDR3 DNA: TGTGCCAGCAGCCGGGATTACGATGCCAAAAACATTCAGTACTTC. The chain combines TRBV7-8 with TRBJ2-4, with D maybe TRBD2 (5 bases). Germline lookup yields CDR1 SGHVS and CDR2 FQNEAQ. With 5 bases removed from V and 1 base from J, the gap between germline ends came to 12 bases. The CDR3 is 15 residues long.

This clone was found a few times. The chain carries TRBV6-6 and TRBJ2-1; TRBD2 might be the D (6 bases). Germline lookup yields CDR1 MNHNY and CDR2 SVGAGI (reference sequence). This CDR3 region has 14 residues. Trimming removed 2 bases at V and 1 base at J, with 6 bases between. CDR3 loop: CASSYGGSYNEQFF. CDR3 coding DNA: TGTGCCAGCAGTTACGGAGGGTCCTACAATGAGCAGTTCTTC.

V and J are TRBV11-2 and TRBJ2-1; TRBD2 matches at 7 bases. Trimming took 8 bases from V and 7 from J; bases not matched to a gene: 11. In germline, CDR1 is SGHAT, CDR2 FQNNGV. This CDR3 spans 14 amino acids. DNA of the CDR3: TGTGCCAGCCTTTGGGCGGGAGCTTGGAATGAGCAGTTCTTC. Protein: CASLWAGAWNEQFF.

The rearrangement joins TRBV4-1 to TRBJ2-2; TRBD1 matches 10 bases. There are 15 residues in the CDR3. Germline V CDR1 and CDR2: MGHRA, YSYEKL. V shed 4 bases, J shed 3 bases, and the junction held 2 bases outside the gene matches. The CDR3 DNA reads as TGCGCCAGCAGCCCAGGGACAGGGGACACCGGGGAGCTGTTTTTT. Its protein product is CASSPGTGDTGELFF.

This chain connects TRBV28 to TRBJ2-7; D is ambiguous. This CDR3 has 14 amino acids. Trimming took 1 base from V and 5 from J, leaving 12 bases between them. Germline V gene lookup returns CDR1 MDHEN and CDR2 SYDVKM. The chain's CDR3 is CASSLLSRNDEQYF. In DNA form, the CDR3 reads TGTGCCAGCAGTTTATTAAGCAGGAATGACGAGCAGTACTTC.

The gene calls are TRBV11-3 and TRBJ1-1, with 9 bases aligning to TRBD1. This CDR3 spans 14 amino acids. The trim removed 5 bases at V and 6 bases at J, leaving 7 bases unmatched. Germline-derived CDR1 and CDR2 are SGHNT and YENEEA. The CDR3 coding sequence is TGTGCCAGCAGCCCGGGACAGGGAGCGGCTGAAGCTTTCTTT. It specifies CASSPGQGAAEAFF.

This clone was recorded once. The genes are TRBV9 and TRBJ1-3, with 9 nucleotides matching TRBD1. From germline, CDR1 is SGDLS and CDR2 YYNGEE. The length of the CDR3 is 15 residues. V lost 1 base, J lost 4 bases, and 3 bases stayed unmatched. The CDR3 coding sequence is TGTGCCAGCAGCGTACGTACAGGGGGCGGAAACACCATATATTTT. It translates to CASSVRTGGGNTIYF.